The 8 T cell receptor beta chains listed next were all sequenced from one sample in a study of blood T cell repertoires in COVID-19 (dated by TCRdb to 2018 to 2021). Library construction relied on the immunoSEQ multiplex PCR assay. The immuneACCESS repertoire file appears here via TCRdb, limited to in-frame rearrangements. These files lack a portion of the clones; in checked studies, under half of the deficit traces to unresolved V genes, and the cause of the others is not known. Across this sample there are about 110,000 clones, with 70% to 85% seen only once. The ten biggest clones cover 6.5% to 10% of the sample. Sequenced input: peripheral blood. The receptors stem from an elderly woman with active or convalescent COVID-19.

The V and J genes are TRBV6-1 and TRBJ1-4; tentatively, D is TRBD1 (6 bases). Trimming left V 2 bases short and J 3 bases short, with 16 bases between. This CDR3 contains 17 residues. Germline V lookup: CDR1 MNHNS, CDR2 SASEGT. The CDR3 reads CASSEYHRVGPNEKLFF. The CDR3, as DNA: TGTGCCAGCAGTGAATATCACAGGGTCGGGCCTAATGAAAAACTGTTTTTT.

The V call is TRBV3-1 (or the pseudogene TRBV3-2), the J call TRBJ1-6; 7 nucleotides line up with TRBD1. CDR3 length: 17 residues. Trimming cost V 1 base and J 2 bases; bases outside gene matches: 5. CDR1 and CDR2 (germline): LGHDT, YNNKEL (reference sequence). CDR3 sequence: CASSQGSGGTYNSPLHF. CDR3 nucleotides: TGTGCCAGCAGCCAAGGGTCAGGGGGGACCTATAATTCACCCCTCCACTTT.

This clone has only one observation. The V gene is TRBV29-1, the J gene TRBJ2-7; TRBD2 matches at 11 bases. Germline lookup yields CDR1 SQVTM and CDR2 ANQGSEA. The CDR3 length is 15 residues. Trimming cost V 3 bases and J 2 bases; bases outside gene matches: 6. Here the CDR3 DNA reads TGCAGCGTTGACTCACTAGCGGGAGTGACCTACGAGCAGTACTTC. Protein sequence: CSVDSLAGVTYEQYF.

The CDR3 region is CASSRGANTGELFF. In DNA, the CDR3 is TGCGCCAGCAGCCGGGGTGCGAACACCGGGGAGCTGTTTTTT. The chain uses TRBV5-1 and TRBJ2-2, with D maybe TRBD2 (5 bases). V lost 4 bases to trimming and J lost 0 bases, with 7 bases between them. CDR1 and CDR2 (germline): SGHRS, YFSETQ. The CDR3 covers 14 residues.

The V gene is TRBV5-1, the J gene TRBJ1-4; D might be TRBD1 (5 bases). V lost 9 bases and J lost 6, with 18 bases in between. The length of the CDR3 is 14 residues. Germline-derived CDR1 and CDR2 are SGHRS and YFSETQ. This CDR3 reads CATKPGRGYEKLFF. The CDR3 DNA reads TGCGCCACCAAACCCGGACGGGGGTATGAAAAACTGTTTTTT.

The genes are TRBV28 and TRBJ1-5, with TRBD1 matching over 10 bases. The CDR3 covers 12 residues. CDR1 and CDR2 (germline): MDHEN, SYDVKM. The ends lost 7 bases at V and 11 bases at J; junction bases unmatched: 5. This CDR3 reads CASMTGGEAQHF. The CDR3 DNA reads TGTGCCAGCATGACAGGGGGCGAGGCCCAGCATTTT.

This chain connects TRBV3-1 (or the pseudogene TRBV3-2) to TRBJ1-2; D is uncertain. There are 15 residues in the CDR3. Germline CDR1 reads LGHDT; CDR2 reads YNNKEL (reference sequence). Deletions cut 3 bases from V and 6 bases from J, with 17 bases between. CDR3 coding DNA: TGTGCCAGCAGCCACGACCCCAGGAGGGAGAATGGCTACACCTTC. Protein: CASSHDPRRENGYTF.

This chain joins TRBV7-2 and TRBJ2-7, with unresolved D. Germline CDR1 is SGHTA and CDR2 is FQGNSA. This CDR3 spans 14 amino acids. Trimming left V 0 bases short and J 6 bases short, with 12 bases between. DNA of the CDR3: TGTGCCAGCAGCTTAGCTTTTCTAGTTGGCGAGCAGTACTTC. Translating gives CASSLAFLVGEQYF.